This T cell receptor (beta chain) stems from a study of blood T cell repertoires in COVID-19. The CDR3 covers 15 residues. V lost 4 bases and J lost 10, with 17 bases in between. Germline V CDR1 and CDR2: MNHNY, SVGAGI (reference sequence). Sequencing was performed with immunoSEQ multiplex PCR; in TCRdb, only in-frame clones are kept and a portion is missing. The table records some 72,000 clones, around nine tenths of them present only once. The chain carries TRBV6-6 and TRBJ1-6; possible D gene TRBD1, 5 bases. The sample comprised peripheral blood. This clonotype originated in a man aged 50 to 60 with active or convalescent COVID-19. CDR3 coding DNA: TGTGCCAGCAGTTTTCTCGGGACGGCGGGGTCACCCCTCCACTTT. Its translation: CASSFLGTAGSPLHF.